Listed below are T cell receptor beta chains from one sample, sequenced in a study of early T cells in non-severe SARS-CoV-2 infection. TCRdb passed the 5' RACE reads through MiXCR, listing each CDR3 protein once. The sample has approximately 56,000 distinct CDR3 sequences, approximately 10% seen once. Sequences were obtained from whole blood. The receptors were gathered from an adult who was a healthcare worker with PCR-confirmed SARS-CoV-2 infection or an uninfected control (not recorded which). Both conserved end residues are part of each CDR3. The D gene is left open where the match is weak. Clone sizes are given selectively: once, few, many, or a class where the clone is expanded.

j_call	clone_size	v_call	d_call	cdr3_aa	cdr3_nt
TRBJ1-1	many	TRBV29-1	TRBD1	CSVDRDPTEAFF	TGCAGCGTGGACAGGGATCCCACTGAAGCTTTCTTT
TRBJ2-2	.	TRBV7-6	.	CASSLGGWSTGELFF	TGTGCCAGCAGCTTAGGTGGATGGAGCACCGGGGAGCTGTTTTTT
TRBJ2-7	.	TRBV20-1	TRBD2	CSATGTTSYEQYF	TGCAGTGCCACCGGGACTACCTCCTACGAGCAGTACTTC
TRBJ2-3	few	TRBV29-1	.	CSVDRGDTQYF	TGCAGCGTTGACCGCGGGGATACGCAGTATTTT
TRBJ1-1	few	TRBV29-1	.	CSVDEGMNTEAFF	TGCAGCGTTGATGAGGGTATGAACACTGAAGCTTTCTTT
TRBJ2-1	.	TRBV2	.	CASAQRGRPYNEQFF	TGTGCCAGCGCCCAAAGGGGAAGACCCTACAATGAGCAGTTCTTC
TRBJ2-7	many	TRBV10-3	.	CAISEWGRDEQYF	TGTGCCATCAGTGAGTGGGGACGGGACGAGCAGTACTTC
TRBJ1-5	many	TRBV27	.	CASSLRGSNQPQHF	TGTGCCAGCAGCCTCAGGGGAAGCAATCAGCCCCAGCATTTT
TRBJ1-1	few	TRBV29-1	.	CSASSGLNTEAFF	TGCAGCGCTTCCTCCGGCCTTAACACTGAAGCTTTCTTT
TRBJ1-2	few	TRBV10-2	.	CASSDTGPRDGSNYGYTF	TGCGCCAGCAGTGACACTGGCCCACGGGACGGATCTAACTATGGCTACACCTTC
TRBJ2-1	many	TRBV20-1	TRBD2	CSARDLTSVNEQFF	TGCAGTGCTAGAGATCTGACTAGCGTCAATGAGCAGTTCTTC
TRBJ2-1	many	TRBV18	TRBD1	CASSPETGVFFGNEQFF	TGTGCCAGCTCACCAGAGACAGGGGTTTTTTTCGGTAATGAGCAGTTCTTC
TRBJ2-2	.	TRBV9	.	CASAPGNTGELFF	TGTGCCAGCGCCCCGGGGAACACCGGGGAGCTGTTTTTT
TRBJ2-3	.	TRBV11-2	.	CASSLSRGTDTQYF	TGTGCCAGCAGCTTATCCCGCGGCACAGATACGCAGTATTTT
TRBJ2-7	.	TRBV5-1	TRBD1	CASSLGTGAYEQYF	TGCGCCAGCAGCTTGGGAACAGGGGCCTACGAGCAGTACTTC
TRBJ1-2	many	TRBV7-2	TRBD1	CASSLEQGRISNYGYTF	TGTGCCAGCAGCTTAGAACAGGGGAGGATCTCTAACTATGGCTACACCTTC
TRBJ2-3	many	TRBV29-1	TRBD1	CSVSGTGARTDTQYF	TGCAGCGTTTCAGGGACAGGGGCCAGGACAGATACGCAGTATTTT
TRBJ1-4	many	TRBV30	.	CAWSSGVGAEKLFF	TGTGCCTGGAGCTCAGGGGTCGGGGCTGAAAAACTGTTTTTT
TRBJ2-5	few	TRBV5-1	.	CASSLGAQTQYF	TGCGCCAGCAGCTTGGGGGCTCAGACCCAGTACTTC
TRBJ1-6	many	TRBV4-3	.	CASHGPAGSPLHF	TGCGCCAGCCACGGCCCAGCGGGATCACCCCTCCACTTT